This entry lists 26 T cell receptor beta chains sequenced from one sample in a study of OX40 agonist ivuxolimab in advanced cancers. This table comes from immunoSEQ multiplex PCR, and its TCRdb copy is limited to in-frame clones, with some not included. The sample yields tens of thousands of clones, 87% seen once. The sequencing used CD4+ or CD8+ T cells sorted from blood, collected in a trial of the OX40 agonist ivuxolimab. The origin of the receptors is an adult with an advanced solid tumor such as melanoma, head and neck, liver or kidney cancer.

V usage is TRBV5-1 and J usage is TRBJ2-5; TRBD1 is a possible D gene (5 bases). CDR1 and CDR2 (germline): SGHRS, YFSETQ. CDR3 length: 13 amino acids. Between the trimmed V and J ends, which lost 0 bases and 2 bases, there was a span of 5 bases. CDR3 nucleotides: TGCGCCAGCAGCTTGGGACAGCAAGAGACCCAGTACTTC. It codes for CASSLGQQETQYF.

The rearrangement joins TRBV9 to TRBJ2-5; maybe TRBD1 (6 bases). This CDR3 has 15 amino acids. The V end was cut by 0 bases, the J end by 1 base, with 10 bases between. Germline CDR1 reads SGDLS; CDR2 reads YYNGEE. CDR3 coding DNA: TGTGCCAGCAGCGTAGATTCAGGGGTCCAAGAGACCCAGTACTTC. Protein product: CASSVDSGVQETQYF. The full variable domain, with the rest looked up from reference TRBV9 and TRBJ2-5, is DSGVTQTPKHLITATGQRVTLRCSPRSGDLSVYWYQQSLDQGLQFLIQYYNGEERAKGNILERFSAQQFPDLHSELNLSSLELGDSALYFCASSVDSGVQETQYFGPGTRLLVL.

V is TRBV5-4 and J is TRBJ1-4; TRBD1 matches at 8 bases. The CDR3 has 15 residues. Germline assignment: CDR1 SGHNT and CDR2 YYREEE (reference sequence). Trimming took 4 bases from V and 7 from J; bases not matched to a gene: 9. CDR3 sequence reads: CASSAAGTGPEKLFF. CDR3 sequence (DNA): TGTGCCAGCAGCGCCGCTGGGACAGGACCTGAAAAACTGTTTTTT.

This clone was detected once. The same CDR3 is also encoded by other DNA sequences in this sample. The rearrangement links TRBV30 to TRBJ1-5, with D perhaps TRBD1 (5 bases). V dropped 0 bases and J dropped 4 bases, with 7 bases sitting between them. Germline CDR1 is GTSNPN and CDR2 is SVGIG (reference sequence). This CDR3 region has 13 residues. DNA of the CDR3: TGTGCCTGGAGTGTAAAGGGGAATCAGCCCCAGCATTTT. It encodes CAWSVKGNQPQHF. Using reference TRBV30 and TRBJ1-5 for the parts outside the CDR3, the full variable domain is SQTIHQWPATLVQPVGSPLSLECTVEGTSNPNLYWYRQAAGRGLQLLFYSVGIGQISSEVPQNLSASRPQDRQFILSSKKLLLSDSGFYLCAWSVKGNQPQHFGDGTRLSIL.

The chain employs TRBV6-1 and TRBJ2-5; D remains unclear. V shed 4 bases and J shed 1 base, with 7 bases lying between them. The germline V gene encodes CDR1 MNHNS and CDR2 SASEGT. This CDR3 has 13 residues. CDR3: CASSAAGQETQYF. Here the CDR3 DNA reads TGTGCCAGCAGTGCGGCAGGCCAAGAGACCCAGTACTTC.

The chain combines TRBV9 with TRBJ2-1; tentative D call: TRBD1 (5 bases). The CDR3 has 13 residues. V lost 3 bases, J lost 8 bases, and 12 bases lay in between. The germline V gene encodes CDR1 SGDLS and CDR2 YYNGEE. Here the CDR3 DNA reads TGTGCCAGCAGCGCGATTCAGGGATATGAGCAGTTCTTC. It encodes CASSAIQGYEQFF.

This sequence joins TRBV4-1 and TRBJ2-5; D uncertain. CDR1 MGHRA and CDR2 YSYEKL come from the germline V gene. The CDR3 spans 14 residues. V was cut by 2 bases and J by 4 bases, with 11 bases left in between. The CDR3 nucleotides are TGCGCCAGCAGCCAAAAGGGCATCGGAGAGACCCAGTACTTC. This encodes CASSQKGIGETQYF.

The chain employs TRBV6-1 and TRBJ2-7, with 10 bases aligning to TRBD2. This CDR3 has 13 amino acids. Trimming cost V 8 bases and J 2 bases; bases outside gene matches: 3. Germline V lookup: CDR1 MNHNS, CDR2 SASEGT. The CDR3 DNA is TGTGCCAGCGGCCTAGCGGGGGCCTACGAGCAGTACTTC. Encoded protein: CASGLAGAYEQYF.

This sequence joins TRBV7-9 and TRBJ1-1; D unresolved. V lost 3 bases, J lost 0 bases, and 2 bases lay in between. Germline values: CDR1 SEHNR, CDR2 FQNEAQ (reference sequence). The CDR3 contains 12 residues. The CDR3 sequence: CASSLMNTEAFF. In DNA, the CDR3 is TGTGCCAGCAGCTTGATGAACACTGAAGCTTTCTTT.

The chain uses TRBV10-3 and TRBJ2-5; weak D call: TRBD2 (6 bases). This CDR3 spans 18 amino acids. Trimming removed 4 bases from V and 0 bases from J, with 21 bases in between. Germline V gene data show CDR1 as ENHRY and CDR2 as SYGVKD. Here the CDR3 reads CAISGGLRHMGDQETQYF. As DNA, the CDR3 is TGTGCCATCAGTGGAGGACTAAGGCACATGGGCGACCAAGAGACCCAGTACTTC.

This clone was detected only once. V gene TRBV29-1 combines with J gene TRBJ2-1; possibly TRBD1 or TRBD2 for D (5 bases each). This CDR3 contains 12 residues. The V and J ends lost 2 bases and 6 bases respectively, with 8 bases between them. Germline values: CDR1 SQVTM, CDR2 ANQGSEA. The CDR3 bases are TGCAGCGTTGAACCGGGGCTCAATGAGCAGTTCTTC. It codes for CSVEPGLNEQFF.

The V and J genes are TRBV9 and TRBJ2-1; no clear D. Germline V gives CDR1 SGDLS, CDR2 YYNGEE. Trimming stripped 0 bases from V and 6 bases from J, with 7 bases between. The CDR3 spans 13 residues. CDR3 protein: CASSVAGLNEQFF. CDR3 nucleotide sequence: TGTGCCAGCAGCGTAGCTGGCCTCAATGAGCAGTTCTTC.

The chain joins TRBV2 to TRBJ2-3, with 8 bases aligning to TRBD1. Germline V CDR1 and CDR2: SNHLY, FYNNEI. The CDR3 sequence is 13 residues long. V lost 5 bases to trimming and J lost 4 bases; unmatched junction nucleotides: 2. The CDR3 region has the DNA TGTGCCAGCAGTCCGGGACAGGCAGATACGCAGTATTTT. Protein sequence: CASSPGQADTQYF.

In DNA, the CDR3 is TGTGCCAGCAGGACCGGGACTAGCGCGTACAATGAGCAGTTCTTC. As protein: CASRTGTSAYNEQFF. The chain has TRBV2 and TRBJ2-1; 10 bases agree with TRBD2. The CDR3 totals 15 residues. CDR1 and CDR2 (germline): SNHLY, FYNNEI. The V segment lost 6 bases and the J segment 4 bases; nucleotides outside the gene matches: 6.

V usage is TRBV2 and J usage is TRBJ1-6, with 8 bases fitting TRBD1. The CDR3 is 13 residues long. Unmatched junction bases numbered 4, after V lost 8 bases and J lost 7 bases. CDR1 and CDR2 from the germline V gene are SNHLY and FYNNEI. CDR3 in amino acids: CASRDRYNSPLHF. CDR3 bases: TGTGCCAGCCGGGACAGGTACAATTCACCCCTCCACTTT.

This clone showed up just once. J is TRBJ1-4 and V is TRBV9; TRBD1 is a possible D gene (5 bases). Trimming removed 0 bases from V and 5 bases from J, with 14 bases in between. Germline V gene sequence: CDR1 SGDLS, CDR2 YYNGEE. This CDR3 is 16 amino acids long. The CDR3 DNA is TGTGCCAGCAGCGTAGCTGGGGGAGAGGGAAATGAAAAACTGTTTTTT. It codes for CASSVAGGEGNEKLFF.

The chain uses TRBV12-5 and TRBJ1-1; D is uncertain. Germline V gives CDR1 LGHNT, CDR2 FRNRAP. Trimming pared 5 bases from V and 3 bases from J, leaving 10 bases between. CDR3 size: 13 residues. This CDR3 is CASGRGLYTEAFF. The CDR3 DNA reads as TGTGCTAGTGGTCGGGGTCTCTACACTGAAGCTTTCTTT.

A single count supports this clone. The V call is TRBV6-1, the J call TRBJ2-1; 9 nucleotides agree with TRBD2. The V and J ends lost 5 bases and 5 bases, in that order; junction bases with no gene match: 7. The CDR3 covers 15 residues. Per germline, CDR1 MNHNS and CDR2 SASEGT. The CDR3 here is CASSLTRTSDNEQFF. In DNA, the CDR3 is TGTGCCAGCAGTCTAACTAGGACTAGCGACAATGAGCAGTTCTTC.

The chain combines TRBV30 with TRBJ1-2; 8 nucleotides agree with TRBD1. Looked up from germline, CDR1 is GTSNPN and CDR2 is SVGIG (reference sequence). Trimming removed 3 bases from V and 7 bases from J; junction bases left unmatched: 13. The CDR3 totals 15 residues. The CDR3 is CAWSQDRVGPGGYTF. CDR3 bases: TGTGCCTGGAGCCAGGACAGGGTGGGCCCCGGTGGCTACACCTTC.

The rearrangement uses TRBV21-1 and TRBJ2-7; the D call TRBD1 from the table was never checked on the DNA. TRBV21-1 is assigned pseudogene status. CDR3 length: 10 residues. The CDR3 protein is CASSKGTGNF. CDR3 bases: TGTGCCAGCAGCAAAGGGACAGGGAACTTC.

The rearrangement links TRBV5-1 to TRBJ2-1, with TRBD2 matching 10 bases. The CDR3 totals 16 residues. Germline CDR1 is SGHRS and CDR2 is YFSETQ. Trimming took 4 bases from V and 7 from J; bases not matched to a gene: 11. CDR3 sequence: CASSPWASGSYNEQFF. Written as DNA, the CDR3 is TGCGCCAGCAGCCCCTGGGCTAGCGGGAGTTATAATGAGCAGTTCTTC.

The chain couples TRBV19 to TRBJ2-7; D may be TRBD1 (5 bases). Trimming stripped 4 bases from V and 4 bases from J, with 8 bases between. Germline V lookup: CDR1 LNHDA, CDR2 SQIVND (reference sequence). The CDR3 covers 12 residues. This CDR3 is CASSTDRYEQYF. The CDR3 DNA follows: TGTGCCAGTAGTACCGACAGATACGAGCAGTACTTC.

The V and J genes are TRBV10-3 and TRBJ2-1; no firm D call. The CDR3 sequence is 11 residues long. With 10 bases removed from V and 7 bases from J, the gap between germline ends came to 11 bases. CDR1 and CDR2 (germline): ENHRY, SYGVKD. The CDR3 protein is CATLEKNEQFF. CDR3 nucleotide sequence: TGTGCCACCTTAGAAAAAAATGAGCAGTTCTTC.

This chain's CDR3 is CASSYLANTGELFF. DNA for the CDR3: TGTGCCAGCAGTTACCTAGCGAACACCGGGGAGCTGTTTTTT. This chain joins TRBV6-5 and TRBJ2-2; D is undetermined. Trimming took 2 bases from V and 0 from J, leaving 4 bases between them. CDR1 and CDR2 (germline): MNHEY, SVGAGI. CDR3 length: 14 amino acids.

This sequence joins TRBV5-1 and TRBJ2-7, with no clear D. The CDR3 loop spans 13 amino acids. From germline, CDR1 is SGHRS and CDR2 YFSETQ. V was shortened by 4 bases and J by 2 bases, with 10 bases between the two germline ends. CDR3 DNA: TGCGCCAGCAGCCCCAGGACCACCTACGAGCAGTACTTC. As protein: CASSPRTTYEQYF. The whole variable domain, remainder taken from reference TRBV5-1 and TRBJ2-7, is KAGVTQTPRYLIKTRGQQVTLSCSPISGHRSVSWYQQTPGQGLQFLFEYFSETQRNKGNFPGRFSGRQFSNSRSEMNVSTLELGDSALYLCASSPRTTYEQYFGPGTRLTVT.

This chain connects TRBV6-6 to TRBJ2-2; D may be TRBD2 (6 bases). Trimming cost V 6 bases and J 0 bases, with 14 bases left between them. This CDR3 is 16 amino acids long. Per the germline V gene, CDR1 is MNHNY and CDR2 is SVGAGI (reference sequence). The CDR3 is CASSSPSVANTGELFF. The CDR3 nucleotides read TGTGCCAGCAGCTCACCTAGCGTCGCGAACACCGGGGAGCTGTTTTTT.